This entry describes one T cell receptor beta chain. The specificity of this receptor is unknown. Base qualities are not at hand, and no much larger clone is one base apart. These data belong to a study of T cell clones after liver transplantation (dated by TCRdb to about 2019). Background on the whole study: The samples were obtained from ITN030ST, a randomized trial that attempted immunosuppression withdrawal within 2 years after liver transplantation. Donor-reactive T cell clones were identified by TCRbeta sequencing after a pre-transplant mixed lymphocyte reaction and then tracked in post-transplant blood. Third party-reactive TCRbeta sequences were also identified from pre-transplant MLRs to serve as an antigen-independent comparator for donor-reactive sequences. Three of the eight recipients were HCV-positive; the others were transplanted for non-autoimmune, non-viral indications. Until randomization at 12-24 months post-transplant, subjects were given standard immunosuppression, with no induction therapy. Tolerance was defined as complete immunosuppression withdrawal for at least one year with no rise in liver enzymes beyond twice the upper limit of normal. Blood samples were taken pre-transplant, pre-randomization before withdrawal, and post-randomization after full withdrawal or failed withdrawal. A cohort of 8 liver transplant recipients was studied, of whom 3 were classified as tolerant and 5 as non-tolerant.

High-throughput TCRbeta CDR3 sequencing of frozen genomic DNA was performed by immunoSEQ, including PCR amplification, mapping, bias correction and internal controls. The paper's data handling went like this. Productive rearrangements were retained, and unique TCRbeta sequences were defined by the CDR3 nucleotide sequence together with the V and J gene. For a sequence to be called donor-reactive, it needed a frequency of at least 0.01% and at least 5-fold expansion in CFSE-low cells compared with unstimulated pre-transplant cells. To ensure at least 90% detection power, minimum frequency thresholds were set for each subject based on that subject's lowest-template unstimulated sample. Jensen-Shannon divergence between the top 1000 TCRbeta sequences after and before transplant was used to measure repertoire turnover. Changes in detection of donor-reactive sequences were assessed with two-sided Fisher's exact tests. Entries here come from immuneACCESS through TCRdb and include only in-frame sequences with V and J called. Some clones fail to appear in such tables; in the studies checked, an unresolved V gene covers under half of the shortfall, and the cause of the remainder is unknown. Clone size and V and J calls were adopted from that table, with D and trimming inferred from the DNA. Present in this sample are fewer than 65,000 clones, less than 90% of which were seen just once. Of the sample, roughly 14% is held by the ten largest clones.

Unstimulated PBMCs, after thawing, were stained for CD3, CD4 and CD8 and then FACS-sorted into CD3+CD4+ and CD3+CD8+ populations. All 8 studied subjects were randomized to withdrawal of immunosuppression. The Qiagen DNeasy Blood and Tissue Kit was used for genomic DNA isolation. What the work shows at the level of the full study, not this receptor alone: In most of the 8 subjects, regardless of tolerance or HCV status, circulating donor-reactive CD4 TCRbeta sequences dropped significantly post-transplant. Once repertoire turnover was taken into account, donor-reactive detection showed a significant reduction for CD4 in 7 of 8 subjects and for CD8 in 8 of 8. In a couple of subjects, low numbers of available donor cells limited the measurable donor-reactive repertoire. The conclusions were preliminary, being limited by small, heterogeneous patient numbers and by non-standardized post-transplant time points. Without allograft tissue specimens, donor-reactive T cells may have migrated into the graft rather than being deleted. The decline in donor-reactive sequences exceeded the decline in third party-reactive sequences, suggesting partial antigen-specific deletion that was unrelated to withdrawal success.

The CDR3 covers 17 residues, taking in both the cysteine and the phenylalanine. Only CDR3 DNA remains: 51 bases, in frame from the first base. The germline ends are 15 bases apart after V is trimmed by 3 bases and J by 1 base. In the germline V gene, CDR1 corresponds to KGHSH and CDR2 to LQKENI. The receptor chain draws on TRBV18 and TRBJ1-4; TRBD1 is perhaps the D gene, given 5 matching bases. The source of this sequence is a human patient who received a liver transplant. Following a transplant, a fraction of the T cells may be traceable to the graft donor. The starting material was CD8+ T cells from blood, obtained 12 months after liver transplant. The bases read TGTGCCAGCTCACCTTACGGTGGGCAGGGAACTAATGAAAAACTGTTTTTT. The encoded protein is CASSPYGGQGTNEKLFF.